The T cell receptor (beta chain) under discussion was sequenced for a study of T cell responses to AZD1222 COVID-19 vaccine. General study points: Vaccine-associated CD4 TCRs spanned spike, dominant at 160-218 and 743-854. Two AZD1222 administrations were followed by greater Spike-specific TCR breadth and depth.

Clones were read by immunoSEQ multiplex PCR, and TCRdb kept only the in-frame ones, dropping some. The sample yields tens of thousands of clones, approximately 90% seen once. The ends were cut back, 5 bases at V and 0 bases at J, with 13 bases in the middle. There are 16 residues in the CDR3. CDR1 and CDR2 from the germline V gene are SGHTA and FQGNSA. This clone was counted a few times. Its antigen is as yet unknown. The chain recombines TRBV7-2 with TRBJ1-4; D gene unclear. The material sequenced was peripheral blood, taken on day 0 of AZD1222 vaccination. The sequence derives from an adult in good health. The CDR3 spells CASSPGPVATNEKLFF. The CDR3 region has the DNA TGTGCCAGCAGCCCGGGCCCAGTAGCAACTAATGAAAAACTGTTTTTT.